Listed here are 20 T cell receptor beta chains from one sample, sequenced in a study of cytomegalovirus exposure and HLA in healthy donors. Method: immunoSEQ multiplex PCR; TCRdb's copy keeps in-frame clones and lacks some. The sample holds approximately 160,000 clones, roughly 91% seen once. Sequenced input: PBMCs. The receptors stem from a woman under 30 in good health and CMV-seropositive.

This CDR3 reads CSAVPRWEQFF. The CDR3 nucleotides are TGCAGTGCCGTCCCTAGGTGGGAGCAGTTCTTC. This rearrangement joins TRBV20-1 to TRBJ2-1; no clear D. Per germline, CDR1 DFQATT and CDR2 SNEGSKA (reference sequence). The germline V and J ends were trimmed by 6 bases and 10 bases, with 13 bases remaining between them. The CDR3 length is 11 residues.

This chain uses TRBV6-4 with TRBJ2-3; D gene uncertain. CDR1 is MRHNA and CDR2 is SNTAGT in the germline V gene. The CDR3 loop spans 14 amino acids. V was trimmed by 0 bases and J by 1 base, leaving 5 bases between them. The CDR3, as DNA: TGTGCCAGCAGTGACTCGCAGGGCACAGATACGCAGTATTTT. Translation: CASSDSQGTDTQYF.

The rearrangement joins TRBV9 to TRBJ2-2; 8 nucleotides align to TRBD1. The CDR3 has 17 amino acids. Germline CDR1 SGDLS, CDR2 YYNGEE. V lost 3 bases to trimming and J lost 4 bases; unmatched junction nucleotides: 11. CDR3 region: CASSDPRDRSSTGELFF. The CDR3 DNA sequence: TGTGCCAGCAGCGACCCCCGGGACAGGTCTTCCACCGGGGAGCTGTTTTTT. The full variable domain, its missing parts supplied by reference TRBV9 and TRBJ2-2, is DSGVTQTPKHLITATGQRVTLRCSPRSGDLSVYWYQQSLDQGLQFLIQYYNGEERAKGNILERFSAQQFPDLHSELNLSSLELGDSALYFCASSDPRDRSSTGELFFGEGSRLTVL.

Only one count was recorded for this clone. This chain links TRBV5-6 with TRBJ2-5; 11 bases are shared with TRBD2. The trim removed 3 bases at V and 4 bases at J, leaving 8 bases unmatched. The CDR3 is 16 residues long. CDR1 and CDR2 (germline): SGHDT, YYEEEE. The CDR3 reads CASSYLLAGEGETQYF. The CDR3 coding sequence is TGTGCCAGCAGCTACTTACTAGCGGGAGAGGGAGAGACCCAGTACTTC.

The rearrangement uses TRBV19 and TRBJ1-1; no reliable D call. Germline V gene data show CDR1 as LNHDA and CDR2 as SQIVND (reference sequence). Trimming took 3 bases from V and 1 from J, leaving 9 bases between them. CDR3 length: 14 residues. The chain's CDR3 is CASSMGIGNTEAFF. The CDR3 DNA is TGTGCCAGTAGTATGGGCATTGGGAACACTGAAGCTTTCTTT.

The CDR3 bases are TGTGCCAGCAGCTTTAGCGGCACAGATACGCAGTATTTT. This sequence encodes CASSFSGTDTQYF. The rearrangement joins TRBV7-3 to TRBJ2-3; TRBD2 might be the D (5 bases). CDR3 size: 13 residues. Between the trimmed V and J ends, which lost 3 bases and 1 base, there was a span of 5 bases. CDR1 is SGHTA, CDR2 FQGTGA, per germline.

This clone occurred once. J is TRBJ2-1 and V is TRBV7-9; no clear D. Germline V gives CDR1 SEHNR, CDR2 FQNEAQ (reference sequence). The CDR3 length is 16 residues. With 1 base removed from V and 8 bases from J, the gap between germline ends came to 18 bases. CDR3 DNA sequence: TGTGCCAGCAGCTTAGTAATTACGGTCCTCGACTATGAGCAGTTCTTC. It specifies CASSLVITVLDYEQFF.

The DNA of the CDR3 is TGCGCCAGCAGCGGACTAGCGGGACGCACCGGGGAGCTGTTTTTT. Protein: CASSGLAGRTGELFF. The chain employs TRBV5-1 and TRBJ2-2; 12 bases align to TRBD2. V shed 4 bases and J 4 bases; nucleotides not matched to a gene: 2. The germline V gene encodes CDR1 SGHRS and CDR2 YFSETQ. CDR3 length equals 15 residues.

This chain uses TRBV7-9 with TRBJ2-7, with a possible D match to TRBD2 (5 bases). The CDR3 totals 14 residues. Germline assignment: CDR1 SEHNR and CDR2 FQNEAQ (reference sequence). V was cut by 6 bases and J by 5 bases, with 17 bases left in between. The CDR3 sequence is CASSSTSPRDEQYF. The CDR3 nucleotides are TGTGCCAGCAGTTCTACAAGTCCGAGGGACGAGCAGTACTTC.

The gene calls are TRBV2 and TRBJ1-1, with D unresolved. V was clipped by 2 bases and J by 2 bases, with 12 bases between them. CDR1 and CDR2 from the germline V gene are SNHLY and FYNNEI. The CDR3 runs 15 residues. The chain's CDR3 is CASSESPRINTEAFF. CDR3 in DNA: TGTGCCAGCAGTGAATCCCCTAGGATTAACACTGAAGCTTTCTTT.

This clone was found once. CDR3 residues: CASSRQFENNEQFF. CDR3 sequence (DNA): TGCGCCAGCAGCCGACAGTTCGAAAACAATGAGCAGTTCTTC. The chain has TRBV5-1 and TRBJ2-1, with a weak D call TRBD1 (5 bases). Germline V gene lookup returns CDR1 SGHRS and CDR2 YFSETQ. The length of the CDR3 is 14 residues. Trimming shortened V by 4 bases and J by 5 bases, and 13 bases separated the two germline ends.

The chain couples TRBV7-9 to TRBJ1-1; D call uncertain. CDR1 SEHNR and CDR2 FQNEAQ come from the germline V gene (reference sequence). Trimming took 4 bases from V and 0 from J, leaving 9 bases between them. The CDR3 length is 14 residues. The CDR3 reads CASSSNTLNTEAFF. CDR3 nucleotide sequence: TGTGCCAGCAGCTCGAACACCCTGAACACTGAAGCTTTCTTT.

The rearrangement joins TRBV2 to TRBJ2-1, with TRBD1 matching over 7 bases. V gave up 4 bases and J gave up 6 bases; unmatched junction bases: 9. The germline CDR1 and CDR2 sequences are SNHLY and FYNNEI. This CDR3 is built from 15 residues. CDR3 sequence: CASSVGDRAVNEQFF. Written as DNA, the CDR3 is TGTGCCAGCAGTGTAGGAGACAGGGCAGTCAATGAGCAGTTCTTC. The entire variable domain, with the rest obtained from reference TRBV2 and TRBJ2-1, is as follows: EPEVTQTPSHQVTQMGQEVILRCVPISNHLYFYWYRQILGQKVEFLVSFYNNEISEKSEIFDDQFSVERPDGSNFTLKIRSTKLEDSAMYFCASSVGDRAVNEQFFGPGTRLTVL.

The chain carries TRBV2 and TRBJ2-1; TRBD2 aligns across 11 bases. CDR1 is SNHLY and CDR2 is FYNNEI in the germline V gene. V dropped 5 bases and J dropped 4; count of bases not matched to a gene: 4. The CDR3 loop spans 15 amino acids. CDR3 sequence: CASSTLAGGYNEQFF. For the CDR3, the DNA is TGTGCCAGCAGTACCCTAGCGGGAGGTTACAATGAGCAGTTCTTC.

The chain has TRBV2 and TRBJ1-1; unclear D gene. This CDR3 has 14 amino acids. From germline, CDR1 is SNHLY and CDR2 FYNNEI. V lost 4 bases and J 1 base, leaving 10 bases between the germline ends. Here the CDR3 reads CASSGRTANTEAFF. CDR3 bases: TGTGCCAGCAGTGGGCGGACTGCGAACACTGAAGCTTTCTTT.

V gene TRBV2 combines with J gene TRBJ2-2; 8 bases are shared with TRBD2. The CDR3 length is 15 residues. The V and J ends lost 5 bases and 6 bases, in that order; junction bases with no gene match: 8. CDR1 and CDR2 (germline): SNHLY, FYNNEI. Here the CDR3 reads CASSRTSGASGELFF. For the CDR3, the DNA is TGTGCCAGCAGTCGTACTAGCGGAGCATCCGGGGAGCTGTTTTTT.

This chain links TRBV27 with TRBJ2-7; 8 positions match TRBD1. V was clipped by 5 bases and J by 6 bases; unmatched bases: 3. CDR3 length: 12 amino acids. Germline lookup yields CDR1 MNHEY and CDR2 SMNVEV (reference sequence). The CDR3 DNA sequence: TGTGCCAGCAGTCCCAGGGGGCGCGAGCAGTACTTC. Protein product: CASSPRGREQYF.

The V and J genes are TRBV25-1 and TRBJ1-1, with a possible D match to TRBD1 (5 bases). Germline V gives CDR1 MGHDK, CDR2 SYGVNS. Between the trimmed V and J ends, which lost 6 bases and 3 bases, there was a span of 11 bases. The CDR3 spans 13 residues. The CDR3 DNA reads as TGTGCCAGCAGCCCCGACAGTTACACTGAAGCTTTCTTT. Protein: CASSPDSYTEAFF.

This chain uses TRBV20-1 with TRBJ2-7; D gene uncertain. CDR1 is DFQATT and CDR2 is SNEGSKA in the germline V gene (reference sequence). The ends were cut back, 2 bases at V and 6 bases at J, with 8 bases in the middle. This CDR3 is built from 11 residues. DNA for the CDR3: TGCAGTGCTAGACGCGCTCCCGAGCAGTACTTC. Translated, it gives CSARRAPEQYF.

The chain is built from TRBV5-8 and TRBJ1-2; D is unclear. The V and J ends lost 1 base and 1 base respectively, with 8 bases between them. The CDR3 is made up of 14 amino acids. Germline V gene sequence: CDR1 SGHTS, CDR2 YDEGEE. The CDR3 is CASSLSPLNYGYTF. CDR3 DNA sequence: TGTGCCAGCAGCTTGTCCCCTCTTAACTATGGCTACACCTTC.